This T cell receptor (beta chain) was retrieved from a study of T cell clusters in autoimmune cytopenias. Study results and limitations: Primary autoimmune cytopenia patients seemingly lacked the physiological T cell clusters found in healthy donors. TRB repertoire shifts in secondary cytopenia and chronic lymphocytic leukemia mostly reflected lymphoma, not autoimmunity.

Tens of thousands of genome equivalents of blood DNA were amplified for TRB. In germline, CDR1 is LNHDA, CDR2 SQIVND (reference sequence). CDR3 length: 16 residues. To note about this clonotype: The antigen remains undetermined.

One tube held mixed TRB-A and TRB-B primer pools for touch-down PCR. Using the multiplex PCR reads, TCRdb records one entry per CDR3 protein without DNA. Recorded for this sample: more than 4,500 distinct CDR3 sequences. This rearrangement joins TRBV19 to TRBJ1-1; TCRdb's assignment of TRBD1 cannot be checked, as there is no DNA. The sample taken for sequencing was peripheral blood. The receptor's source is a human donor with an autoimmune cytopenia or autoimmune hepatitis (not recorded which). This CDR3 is CASSIFGGTMNTEAFF.